This entry lists 3 T cell receptor beta chains sequenced from one sample in a study of cytomegalovirus exposure and HLA in healthy donors (dated 2017 in TCRdb). Library preparation used the immunoSEQ multiplex PCR assay. The multiplex PCR relied on a mix of 60 forward primers for TCR Vbeta segments and 13 reverse primers for TCR Jbeta segments. Drawn from immuneACCESS, this table holds only the in-frame rearrangements with V and J called that TCRdb kept. Clones are partly lost; checked studies trace under half to an unresolved V gene and leave the rest unexplained. Within this sample are around 210,000 clones, with around 84% of them counted one time only. Roughly 0.26% of the sample rests with the top ten. Sequencing was carried out using PBMCs. These receptors came from a girl aged 2 to 10 in good health and CMV-seronegative.

Here the CDR3 reads CASSPRLAGNEQFF. The DNA for the CDR3 is TGTGCCAGCAGTCCTCGGCTAGCGGGCAATGAGCAGTTCTTC. The chain combines TRBV28 with TRBJ2-1, with 8 bases fitting TRBD2. Germline trimming cut 5 bases from V and 6 bases from J; bases unmatched to any gene: 6. Germline V lookup: CDR1 MDHEN, CDR2 SYDVKM. The CDR3 length is 14 residues.

The DNA of the CDR3 is TGCGCCAGCAGCTTGGCCTCAGGGGATAGTGGCTACACCTTC. Its translation is CASSLASGDSGYTF. The V gene is TRBV5-1, the J gene TRBJ1-2; possibly TRBD1 for D (6 bases). V was clipped by 0 bases and J by 7 bases, with 13 bases between them. Germline loops: CDR1 SGHRS, CDR2 YFSETQ. The CDR3 sequence is 14 residues long.

The table lists this clone with a count of one. The V call is TRBV13, the J call TRBJ2-2; TRBD2 agrees at 12 bases. J lost 0 bases, V lost 4 bases, and 6 bases had no gene match. The CDR3 length is 18 residues. Per germline, CDR1 PRHDT and CDR2 FYEKMQ (reference sequence). The CDR3 loop reads CASSSGLAGPANTGELFF. DNA for the CDR3: TGTGCCAGCAGCTCCGGACTAGCGGGGCCCGCGAACACCGGGGAGCTGTTTTTT. The entire variable domain, with the rest obtained from reference TRBV13 and TRBJ2-2, is as follows: AAGVIQSPRHLIKEKRETATLKCYPIPRHDTVYWYQQGPGQDPQFLISFYEKMQSDKGSIPDRFSAQQFSDYHSELNMSSLELGDSALYFCASSSGLAGPANTGELFFGEGSRLTVL.